One sample yielded the 25 T cell receptor beta chains listed below, sequenced in a study of beta chain features in type 1 diabetes. The entirety of the isolated RNA underwent reverse transcription, so expressed TCRB transcripts were sequenced. TCRdb's copy holds only in-frame clones and misses some; the assay was immunoSEQ multiplex PCR. The data show tens of thousands of clones, roughly 70% seen once. Their specific antigens are unknown. Findings of the study overall: Among all four CD4+ subsets, Type 1 diabetes patients had TCRB CDR3s that were moderately but significantly shorter.

The sample was Tregs from blood. These receptors originate from a man aged 25 to 45 with type 1 diabetes. Some clones in this sample may be carry-over from other donors' samples.

This clone was counted a single time. This chain uses TRBV5-4 with TRBJ1-1; D gene ambiguous. Deletions cut 3 bases from V and 5 bases from J, with 14 bases between. CDR1 SGHNT and CDR2 YYREEE come from the germline V gene (reference sequence). This CDR3 is 14 amino acids long. CDR3 protein: CASSSGGFRTEAFF. The CDR3 region has the DNA TGTGCCAGCAGCTCCGGCGGTTTTAGAACTGAAGCTTTCTTT. The whole variable domain, remainder taken from reference TRBV5-4 and TRBJ1-1, is ETGVTQSPTHLIKTRGQQVTLRCSSQSGHNTVSWYQQALGQGPQFIFQYYREEENGRGNFPPRFSGLQFPNYSSELNVNALELDDSALYLCASSSGGFRTEAFFGQGTRLTVV.

The chain uses TRBV14 and TRBJ2-5; 10 nucleotides agree with TRBD1. Losses at the gene ends were 4 bases for V and 4 bases for J; bases not matched to a gene: 3. The CDR3 extends over 14 amino acids. CDR1 and CDR2 (germline): SGHDN, FVKESK. The CDR3 protein is CASSRWTGGETQYF. The CDR3 DNA follows: TGTGCCAGCAGCCGTTGGACAGGGGGAGAGACCCAGTACTTC.

A few counts support this clone. This chain links TRBV4-2 with TRBJ2-5; D might be TRBD2 (5 bases). This CDR3 has 13 amino acids. Trimming cost V 5 bases and J 6 bases, with 13 bases left between them. The germline V gene encodes CDR1 LGHNA and CDR2 YNFKEQ. CDR3 DNA sequence: TGTGCCAGCAGCTTAGCGCCCTCCAAGACCCAGTACTTC. Translated: CASSLAPSKTQYF.

The chain is built from TRBV5-1 and TRBJ2-5; 7 bases line up with TRBD1. Germline CDR1 SGHRS, CDR2 YFSETQ. The V gene end was trimmed by 4 bases and the J gene end by 1 base; junction bases not matched to a gene: 4. CDR3 size: 14 residues. The CDR3 DNA reads TGCGCCAGCAGCCGGGGACAGCCCCAAGAGACCCAGTACTTC. Translated, it gives CASSRGQPQETQYF.

Only a few counts were recorded for this clone. The chain combines TRBV28 with TRBJ2-1, with 10 bases fitting TRBD2. The ends lost 6 bases at V and 3 bases at J; junction bases unmatched: 14. The CDR3 extends over 18 amino acids. Germline CDR1 is MDHEN and CDR2 is SYDVKM. CDR3 sequence reads: CASSSNPLAGAVYNEQFF. The CDR3 DNA sequence: TGTGCCAGCAGCTCCAATCCTCTAGCGGGGGCCGTCTACAATGAGCAGTTCTTC. The full variable domain, rest sourced from reference TRBV28 and TRBJ2-1, is DVKVTQSSRYLVKRTGEKVFLECVQDMDHENMFWYRQDPGLGLRLIYFSYDVKMKEKGDIPEGYSVSREKKERFSLILESASTNQTSMYLCASSSNPLAGAVYNEQFFGPGTRLTVL.

The chain joins TRBV5-1 to TRBJ2-7; D call uncertain. V was clipped by 5 bases and J by 6 bases, with 12 bases between them. The V gene's germline CDR1 is SGHRS and CDR2 YFSETQ. The CDR3 spans 12 residues. CDR3: CASRTQVSEQYF. In nucleotides, the CDR3 is TGCGCCAGCAGGACCCAGGTCTCCGAGCAGTACTTC. The variable domain in full, completed from reference TRBV5-1 and TRBJ2-7, reads KAGVTQTPRYLIKTRGQQVTLSCSPISGHRSVSWYQQTPGQGLQFLFEYFSETQRNKGNFPGRFSGRQFSNSRSEMNVSTLELGDSALYLCASRTQVSEQYFGPGTRLTVT.

The chain carries TRBV27 and TRBJ1-5; D possibly corresponds to TRBD1 (5 bases). Trimming cost V 7 bases and J 3 bases, with 16 bases left between them. The CDR3 sequence is 15 residues long. Germline assignment: CDR1 MNHEY and CDR2 SMNVEV (reference sequence). CDR3 in DNA: TGTGCCAGCACCTCTCTCCGGGGGAACAATCAGCCCCAGCATTTT. Encoded protein: CASTSLRGNNQPQHF.

This chain joins TRBV7-9 and TRBJ2-3; 9 nucleotides match TRBD2. The CDR3 sequence is 15 residues long. CDR1 and CDR2 from the germline V gene are SEHNR and FQNEAQ (reference sequence). With V trimmed by 5 bases and J by 1 base, 4 bases remained unmatched. The CDR3 spells CASSPSGAGTDTQYF. CDR3 bases: TGTGCCAGCAGCCCTAGCGGGGCGGGCACAGATACGCAGTATTTT.

This clone occurred a few times. The chain is built from TRBV7-8 and TRBJ2-2; D is uncertain. This CDR3 is 16 amino acids long. Trimming removed 0 bases at V and 1 base at J, with 9 bases between. CDR1 and CDR2 (germline): SGHVS, FQNEAQ. The CDR3 spells CASSLARSRNTGELFF. The CDR3 bases are TGTGCCAGCAGCTTAGCGCGGAGTAGGAACACCGGGGAGCTGTTTTTT.

By sample share, this clone is medium-sized. V usage is TRBV29-1 and J usage is TRBJ2-1; the match to TRBD2 covers 12 bases. Germline CDR1 reads SQVTM; CDR2 reads ANQGSEA. Trimming at V came to 6 bases and at J to 9 bases, leaving 12 bases not matched to a gene. The CDR3 runs 15 residues. The CDR3 protein is CSVGPTGLAGGEQFF. In DNA, the CDR3 is TGCAGCGTGGGTCCCACGGGACTAGCGGGTGGTGAGCAGTTCTTC.

The chain couples TRBV6-1 to TRBJ1-6; 7 positions agree with TRBD1. Germline V gene data show CDR1 as MNHNS and CDR2 as SASEGT. Trimming at V came to 7 bases and at J to 8 bases, leaving 5 bases not matched to a gene. CDR3 length: 13 residues. CDR3: CASMRDSYSPLHF. The CDR3 nucleotides read TGTGCCAGCATGCGGGACAGTTATTCACCCCTCCACTTT.

The chain joins TRBV10-3 to TRBJ1-2; 10 bases map to TRBD1. This CDR3 has 14 residues. Germline CDR1 ENHRY, CDR2 SYGVKD. V shed 8 bases and J 5 bases; nucleotides not matched to a gene: 8. CDR3 region: CAIGLTGGEYGYTF. CDR3 bases: TGTGCCATCGGATTGACAGGGGGCGAATATGGCTACACCTTC.

The chain uses TRBV6-5 and TRBJ1-1; no definite D call. The CDR3 has 14 amino acids. Germline V gives CDR1 MNHEY, CDR2 SVGAGI. Trimming took off 2 bases at V and 0 bases at J, with 7 bases between the two ends. The CDR3 bases are TGTGCCAGCAGTTACGCGTACCTGAACACTGAAGCTTTCTTT. This sequence encodes CASSYAYLNTEAFF.

This clone was counted a few times. V gene TRBV28 combines with J gene TRBJ2-3; perhaps TRBD1 as D (6 bases). CDR1 is MDHEN and CDR2 is SYDVKM in the germline V gene. This CDR3 has 14 amino acids. V lost 6 bases and J 4 bases, leaving 14 bases between the germline ends. The CDR3, as DNA: TGTGCCAGCAGCTTTACAGGGAGCTCAGATACGCAGTATTTT. Its protein is CASSFTGSSDTQYF.

This clone came up a few times. The chain combines TRBV30 with TRBJ2-7; D may be TRBD2 (6 bases). This CDR3 is 11 amino acids long. Germline CDR1 reads GTSNPN; CDR2 reads SVGIG (reference sequence). The ends were cut back, 2 bases at V and 7 bases at J, with 9 bases in the middle. The CDR3 is CAWSTGTEQYF. The CDR3 DNA reads TGTGCCTGGAGTACCGGGACTGAGCAGTACTTC. Full variable domain (remainder filled in from reference TRBV30 and TRBJ2-7): SQTIHQWPATLVQPVGSPLSLECTVEGTSNPNLYWYRQAAGRGLQLLFYSVGIGQISSEVPQNLSASRPQDRQFILSSKKLLLSDSGFYLCAWSTGTEQYFGPGTRLTVT.

V usage is TRBV5-1 and J usage is TRBJ2-6, with TRBD1 matching 10 bases. This CDR3 has 19 amino acids. The germline V gene has CDR1 SGHRS and CDR2 YFSETQ. Germline trimming cut 4 bases from V and 0 bases from J; bases unmatched to any gene: 10. CDR3: CASSLTWTGGSSGANVLTF. Written as DNA, the CDR3 is TGCGCCAGCAGCCTAACCTGGACAGGGGGGAGCTCTGGGGCCAACGTCCTGACTTTC.

This rearrangement joins TRBV6-6 to TRBJ2-1; tentative D call: TRBD1 (6 bases). The CDR3 has 13 amino acids. V shed 7 bases and J shed 9 bases, with 16 bases lying between them. Germline CDR1 MNHNY, CDR2 SVGAGI (reference sequence). CDR3 sequence: CASIKAGEAEQFF. CDR3 DNA sequence: TGTGCCAGCATTAAAGCAGGGGAAGCTGAGCAGTTCTTC.

The V and J genes are TRBV5-8 and TRBJ1-1; weak D call: TRBD1 (5 bases). CDR1 SGHTS and CDR2 YDEGEE come from the germline V gene. The CDR3 runs 14 residues. The V end was cut by 5 bases, the J end by 2 bases, with 13 bases between. The CDR3 sequence: CASRFQGLNTEAFF. Here the CDR3 DNA reads TGTGCCAGCAGATTTCAGGGATTAAACACTGAAGCTTTCTTT.

The chain links TRBV5-6 to TRBJ2-5, with TRBD2 as a possible D gene (7 bases). The CDR3 is made up of 15 amino acids. Germline loops: CDR1 SGHDT, CDR2 YYEEEE. The ends were cut back, 1 base at V and 5 bases at J, with 15 bases in the middle. As DNA, the CDR3 is TGTGCCAGCAGCTTGCTCGGGGGGCGTCTTGAGACCCAGTACTTC. Its protein product is CASSLLGGRLETQYF.

The chain combines TRBV19 with TRBJ2-2, with a tentative D call TRBD2 (5 bases). Germline CDR1 LNHDA, CDR2 SQIVND (reference sequence). V dropped 1 base and J dropped 7 bases, with 13 bases sitting between them. The CDR3 runs 15 residues. The CDR3: CASSIVDSRGGELFF. In nucleotides, the CDR3 is TGTGCCAGTAGTATAGTTGACTCCCGGGGCGGGGAGCTGTTTTTT.

The chain couples TRBV28 to TRBJ2-3, with 13 bases that match TRBD2. Trimming took 8 bases from V and 1 from J; bases not matched to a gene: 9. The V gene's germline CDR1 is MDHEN and CDR2 SYDVKM. The CDR3 sequence is 17 residues long. CDR3 region: CASLAHGLAGGTDTQYF. CDR3 bases: TGTGCCAGCCTAGCCCATGGACTAGCGGGGGGCACAGATACGCAGTATTTT.

V is TRBV7-2 and J is TRBJ1-2, with D tentatively TRBD1 (6 bases). The germline V gene encodes CDR1 SGHTA and CDR2 FQGNSA. Between the trimmed V and J ends, which lost 4 bases and 4 bases, there was a span of 19 bases. There are 16 residues in the CDR3. The CDR3 is CASSSPAGALLYGYTF. Written as DNA, the CDR3 is TGTGCCAGCAGCTCTCCCGCAGGGGCCCTCCTCTATGGCTACACCTTC.

This rearrangement joins TRBV6-5 to TRBJ2-1; D is unresolved. The CDR3 covers 15 residues. CDR1 MNHEY and CDR2 SVGAGI come from the germline V gene. Deletions cut 6 bases from V and 0 bases from J, with 12 bases between. CDR3 nucleotides: TGTGCCAGCAGCCTGGGCGTCACCTCCTACAATGAGCAGTTCTTC. It translates to CASSLGVTSYNEQFF.

This chain uses TRBV11-2 with TRBJ2-7; tentatively, D is TRBD2 (5 bases). Trimming left V 4 bases short and J 2 bases short, with 9 bases between. This CDR3 has 13 residues. Looked up from germline, CDR1 is SGHAT and CDR2 is FQNNGV. This chain's CDR3 is CASSWTRPYEQYF. DNA for the CDR3: TGTGCCAGCAGCTGGACTCGTCCCTACGAGCAGTACTTC. The complete variable domain, with remaining parts taken from reference TRBV11-2 and TRBJ2-7, reads EAGVAQSPRYKIIEKRQSVAFWCNPISGHATLYWYQQILGQGPKLLIQFQNNGVVDDSQLPKDRFSAERLKGVDSTLKIQPAKLEDSAVYLCASSWTRPYEQYFGPGTRLTVT.

The chain carries TRBV6-1 and TRBJ1-1; 7 nucleotides align to TRBD1. The CDR3 is made up of 14 amino acids. Germline CDR1 reads MNHNS; CDR2 reads SASEGT. V gave up 10 bases and J gave up 4 bases; unmatched junction bases: 12. CDR3 coding DNA: TGTGCCAACGTACGAACAGGGGTGGCCACTGAAGCTTTCTTT. Its protein is CANVRTGVATEAFF.